This TCR beta chain appears in the sequencing data of a study of alternative splicing in chronic myeloid leukemia remission (dated by TCRdb to the early 2020s). Background for the entire study: RNA sequencing was used to profile peripheral blood obtained from chronic-phase CML patients at diagnosis and at remission, and the resulting profiles were compared with those of healthy donors. The RESIST (imatinib), ENESTxtnd (nilotinib) and PINNACLE (nilotinib plus pegylated interferon) trials supplied nine diagnostic specimens along with matched remission specimens. Median ages were almost 55 years at diagnosis, 56 to 65 at remission and 35 to 40 for healthy controls. Trial diagnostic specimens were total leukocytes from peripheral blood collected in EDTA. Nine CML samples, seven diagnostic and two matched remission, came from the French Persistem study. Female/male counts of 11/5 were recorded for diagnosis samples, 8/3 for remission samples and 2/4 for controls. Trizol was used to extract total RNA from peripheral blood mononuclear cells of the diagnosis, remission and control samples.

Libraries were made using bulk RNA-seq. The TruSeq Stranded RNA sample prep kit was used to generate libraries of poly-A-enriched mRNA from an input of around 1 ug total RNA. Paired-end sequencing was performed on a HiSeq 2500, with each sample sequenced in triplicate. A read length of 125 nucleotides per mate was used for RNA-seq. The original methods were these. After trimming, reads were aligned to hg38 using STAR v2.7, and quality control was handled by FASTQC, RSeQC and multiqc. Salmon 0.14.1 was used to quantify gene expression levels as transcripts per million (TPM). Principal component analysis suggested that trial, library batch, sequencing batch, treatment regimen and sex did not drive transcriptomic profiles. TCRdb reprocessed the reads, and each CDR3 protein sequence is entered once, without DNA. The authors' filters were not applied to this entry. The sample records 730 or so distinct CDR3 sequences, 95% to 98% of which are singletons. The ten biggest clones cover about 3.3% of the sample.

CDR1 and CDR2 are drawn from the germline V gene: MNHNS, SASEGT. CDR3 length: 15 amino acids, cysteine to phenylalanine. Only the protein is on record. Comment on this clonotype: The specificity of this receptor is unknown.

Broad study findings and their caveats: At remission, blood cell composition was found to be reconfigured to resemble that of lymphoid cell-enriched normal controls. Blood cell composition varied strongly between timepoints, moving from enrichment of myeloid progenitors at diagnosis to enrichment of mature lymphoid cells at remission.

The sample's time point label is to be understood as: chronic-phase CML before TKI therapy (screening/day 1). Some 15 CML patients made up the patient cohort, and matched post-remission samples were retrieved for a subset of those patients. The material was PBMCs or total blood leukocytes (not recorded which), obtained at diagnosis. In this chain, TRBV6-1 is recombined with TRBJ1-1. The sequence was obtained from an adult with chronic myeloid leukemia. CDR3 region: CASSETTGMGTEAFF.